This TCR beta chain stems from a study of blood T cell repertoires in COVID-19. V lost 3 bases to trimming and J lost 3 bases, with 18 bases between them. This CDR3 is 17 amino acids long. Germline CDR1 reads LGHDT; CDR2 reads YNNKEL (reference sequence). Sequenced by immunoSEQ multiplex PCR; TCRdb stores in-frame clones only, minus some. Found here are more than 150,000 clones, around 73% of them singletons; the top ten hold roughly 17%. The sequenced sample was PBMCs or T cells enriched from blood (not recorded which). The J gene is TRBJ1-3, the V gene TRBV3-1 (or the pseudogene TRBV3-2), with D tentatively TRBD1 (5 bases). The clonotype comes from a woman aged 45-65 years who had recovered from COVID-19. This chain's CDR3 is CASSQDLTGGDGNTIYF. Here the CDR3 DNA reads TGTGCCAGCAGCCAGGACCTGACGGGAGGGGATGGAAACACCATATATTTT.